This entry describes one T cell receptor (beta chain). Its antigen is currently unknown. Additional DNA sequences in this sample encode the identical CDR3. This entry is derived from a study of cytomegalovirus exposure and HLA in healthy donors. Study results and limitations: There were some 150 TCR beta chains listed as cytomegalovirus-associated.

The data were produced by immunoSEQ multiplex PCR, yet TCRdb's version contains in-frame clones alone and is incomplete. The table shows fewer than 350,000 clones, with 85% to 90% occurring only once. The sample taken for sequencing was PBMCs. The receptor was isolated from a woman aged 18 to 35 in good health and CMV-seronegative.

The CDR3 sequence is CASSSRQGNYEQYF. CDR3 in DNA: TGTGCCAGCAGCTCCCGACAGGGGAACTACGAGCAGTACTTC. The V gene is TRBV11-2, the J gene TRBJ2-7; 8 bases align to TRBD1. J was trimmed by 3 bases and V by 4 bases; bases with no gene match: 5. The CDR3 is 14 amino acids. The V gene's germline CDR1 is SGHAT and CDR2 FQNNGV. Together with reference TRBV11-2 and TRBJ2-7, the CDR3 gives the full variable domain: EAGVAQSPRYKIIEKRQSVAFWCNPISGHATLYWYQQILGQGPKLLIQFQNNGVVDDSQLPKDRFSAERLKGVDSTLKIQPAKLEDSAVYLCASSSRQGNYEQYFGPGTRLTVT.